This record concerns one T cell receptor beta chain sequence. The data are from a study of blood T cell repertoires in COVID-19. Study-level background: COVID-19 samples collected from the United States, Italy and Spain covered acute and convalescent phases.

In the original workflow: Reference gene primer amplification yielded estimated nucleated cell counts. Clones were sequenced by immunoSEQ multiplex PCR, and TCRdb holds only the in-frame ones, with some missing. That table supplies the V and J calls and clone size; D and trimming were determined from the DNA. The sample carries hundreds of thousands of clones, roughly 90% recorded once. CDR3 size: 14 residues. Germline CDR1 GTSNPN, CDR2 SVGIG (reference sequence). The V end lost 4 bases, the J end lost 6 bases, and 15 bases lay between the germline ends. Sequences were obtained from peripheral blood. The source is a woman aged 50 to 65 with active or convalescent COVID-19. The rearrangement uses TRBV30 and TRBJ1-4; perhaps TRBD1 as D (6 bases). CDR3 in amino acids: CAWNWGRSDEKLFF. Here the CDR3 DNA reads TGTGCCTGGAATTGGGGGCGGTCGGATGAAAAACTGTTTTTT. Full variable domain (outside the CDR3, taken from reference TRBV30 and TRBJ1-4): SQTIHQWPATLVQPVGSPLSLECTVEGTSNPNLYWYRQAAGRGLQLLFYSVGIGQISSEVPQNLSASRPQDRQFILSSKKLLLSDSGFYLCAWNWGRSDEKLFFGSGTQLSVL.